One sample yielded the 4 T cell receptor beta chains listed below, sequenced in a study of identical twins. In TCRdb, the 5' RACE reads were re-called with MiXCR into one record per CDR3 protein. The sample records about 520,000 distinct CDR3 sequences, roughly a fifth being singletons. This sample was shared with a second study, whose subject was T cells expressing NK-cell markers.

Sequenced sample: CD4+ T cells sorted from blood. These receptors were collected from a woman aged 18-35 years in good health.

In its sample, this clonotype was seen a few times. This chain links TRBV10-1 with TRBJ1-1, with unresolved D. The CDR3 runs to 13 residues. CDR1 and CDR2 (germline): WNHNN, SYGVQD (reference sequence). Trimming stripped 2 bases from V and 3 bases from J, with 7 bases between. The CDR3 coding sequence is TGCGCCAGCAGTGAGACCAGAGACACTGAAGCTTTCTTT. Residues: CASSETRDTEAFF.

This clonotype occurred many times. J is TRBJ1-2 and V is TRBV20-1; maybe TRBD1 (5 bases). This CDR3 contains 15 residues. Trimming left V 0 bases short and J 5 bases short, with 16 bases between. In germline, CDR1 is DFQATT, CDR2 SNEGSKA (reference sequence). The CDR3, as DNA: TGCAGTGCTAGAGATCTGGGCAGGGTTGATTATGGCTACACCTTC. Translating gives CSARDLGRVDYGYTF.

This clonotype was picked up a small number of times. The chain links TRBV3-1 to TRBJ2-2; TRBD2 might be the D (5 bases). Trimming left V 3 bases short and J 8 bases short, with 13 bases between. CDR1 is LGHDT, CDR2 YNNKEL, per germline (reference sequence). There are 14 residues in the CDR3. The CDR3 protein is CASSHGIQAGELFF. The CDR3 DNA reads as TGTGCCAGCAGCCACGGGATACAAGCAGGGGAGCTGTTTTTT.

This clonotype was picked up a small number of times. The chain combines TRBV6-5 with TRBJ2-5; TRBD1 is a possible D gene (5 bases). Trimming stripped 2 bases from V and 6 bases from J, with 16 bases between. The CDR3 runs to 15 residues. Germline CDR1 and CDR2: MNHEY and SVGAGI. CDR3 DNA sequence: TGTGCCAGCAGTTACGCCGGTGGGGCGGTGAAGACCCAGTACTTC. Translating it yields CASSYAGGAVKTQYF.